A selection of T cell receptor beta chains follows, all from one sample in a study of T cell responses to AZD1222 COVID-19 vaccine. The assay was immunoSEQ multiplex PCR, and TCRdb's table has in-frame clones only and misses some. The table has about 150,000 clones, around nine tenths seen once. The specimen comprised peripheral blood, sampled on day 0 of AZD1222 vaccination. These receptors were collected from an adult in good health. The CDR3 runs from the conserved cysteine through the conserved F or W. D genes are given only for firm matches.

>NA|TRBV5-1|15
CASSPRGASTDTQYF
>NA|TRBV18|13
CASSSRGAGEQYF
>NA|TRBV7-2|12
CASSTDRRGYTF
>TRBD2|TRBV4-2|17
CASSRLTASGSYNEQFF
>NA|TRBV30|14
CASLWGPLNTEAFF
>NA|TRBV5-3|10
CARSLVYEFF
>NA|TRBV14|13
CASSQVRYYEQYF
>NA|TRBV6-2/TRBV6-3|14
CASSSFGSSYEQYF
>TRBD1|TRBV9|16
CASSVGRQGNNYGYTF
>NA|TRBV5-6|14
CASSLVDLNEKLFF
>TRBD1|TRBV4-3|14
CASSHGTGFNEQYF
>NA|TRBV3-1/TRBV3-2|16
CASSQDQGPTNEKLFF
>TRBD1|TRBV28|15
CASSRDRGSYNEQFF
>NA|TRBV7-3|13
CASSSPGSHEQFF
>TRBD1|TRBV27|16
CASSVGTGDGGYGYTF
>NA|TRBV6-2/TRBV6-3|13
CASRPQGNTEAFF
>NA|TRBV7-9|14
CASSAVLMGYGYTF
>NA|TRBV7-2|15
CASSLQLRRNTEAFF
>NA|TRBV7-9|14
CASSSLRPNYGYTF
>NA|TRBV7-2|14
CASSNPLELRGYTF
>NA|TRBV7-6|12
CASSFRTGELFF
>TRBD1|TRBV7-9|15
CASSLDRTRTDTQYF
>TRBD2|TRBV7-3|17
CASSPDLGLASTDTQYF
>NA|TRBV3-1/TRBV3-2|15
CASSQEGAFSYEQYF
>NA|TRBV9|13
CASSVVEEDGYTF
>NA|TRBV2|15
CASSEASGGADEQYF
>NA|TRBV30|14
CAWSPPQEYQPQHF
>NA|TRBV30|13
CAWKKDGYNEQFF
>TRBD1|TRBV19|12
CASRTGVYGYTF
>NA|TRBV12-3/TRBV12-4|13
CASRESWDTEAFF
>NA|TRBV6-5|16
CASSLEGLGTKNIQYF
>TRBD1|TRBV7-9|13
CASSATGGWTLHF
>NA|TRBV7-8|15
CASNPRGGLSTEAFF
>NA|TRBV5-4|15
CASSSVRETKNIQYF
>NA|TRBV6-1|13
CASSEGWRVAQYF
>NA|TRBV6-2/TRBV6-3|14
CASSYSYGDGGQYF
>NA|TRBV5-1|15
CASSLGGRGNQPQHF
>NA|TRBV7-3|13
CASSLSRYTEAFF
>TRBD1|TRBV16|20
CASSQGPVGQNYASGNTIYF
>NA|TRBV9|15
CASSVEAWYTGELFF
>NA|TRBV2|14
CASSVVKGPYEQYF
>NA|TRBV6-5|14
CASSEGFRNSPLHF
>NA|TRBV7-2|15
CASSPRTVTNTEAFF
>NA|TRBV7-2|15
CASSLARGTRAEAFF
>NA|TRBV4-1|16
CASSHPRGGLLTEQYF
>TRBD2|TRBV5-1|15
CASILSGASTDTQYF
>NA|TRBV4-2|14
CASSQDRVNQPQHF
>TRBD1|TRBV19|14
CASRRDRGTYGYTF
>TRBD1|TRBV29-1|13
CSVGGTGTDTQYF
>TRBD1|TRBV11-1|15
CASRTGQGDTDTQYF
>NA|TRBV9|14
CASSSPGFMETQYF
>NA|TRBV3-1/TRBV3-2|13
CASSQGTGNEQFF